The clone carrying this TCR beta chain was found a few times. Its specificity is not known. These data belong to a study of OX40 agonist ivuxolimab in advanced cancers. Study-wide context: Dose-escalation subjects each had hepatocellular carcinoma, melanoma, renal cell or head and neck cancer. The study, taken as a whole, reports: Clonal expansion was seen in CD4+ and CD8+ blood T cells by week 6 at 0.1 to 3.0 mg/kg. Partial responders dosed at 0.1-3.0 mg/kg displayed clonal expansion ranking among the lowest.

CDR3 size: 14 residues. Germline V gene sequence: CDR1 LNHDA, CDR2 SQIVND (reference sequence). The J segment lost 2 bases and the V segment lost 8 bases, leaving 6 bases of the junction unmatched. Cycle 7 day 1, cycle 4 day 1, and baseline were the timepoints at which blood was sampled. Only in-frame clones appear in the TCRdb table, and some are missing; sequencing was by immunoSEQ multiplex PCR. The sample yields roughly 58,000 clones, 88% seen once. Material: CD4+ or CD8+ T cells sorted from blood, obtained in a trial of the OX40 agonist ivuxolimab. The TCR originated in an adult with an advanced solid tumor such as melanoma, head and neck, liver or kidney cancer. This chain uses TRBV19 with TRBJ2-7; the match to TRBD2 covers 10 bases. CDR3 coding DNA: TGTGCCAGTCGCCCTCTAGCGGGGGCCTACGAGCAGTACTTC. Translation: CASRPLAGAYEQYF.